The 8 T cell receptor beta chains below come from one sample, sequenced in a study of blood T cells in healthy people across ages. A sample-barcoded 5' primer and a J-beta primer mix were used in a second PCR of roughly 7 to 12 cycles. TCRdb re-analysed the 5' RACE reads in MiXCR, keeping a single row per CDR3 protein. The profile shows about 1.6 million distinct CDR3 sequences, roughly 32% of them singletons. Sequences were obtained from blood. These receptors originate from a woman in her 30s in good health.

J is TRBJ2-7 and V is TRBV7-9; tentatively, D is TRBD1 (5 bases). The CDR3 has 14 amino acids. Trimming cost V 6 bases and J 6 bases, with 18 bases left between them. Germline V gene sequence: CDR1 SEHNR, CDR2 FQNEAQ (reference sequence). CDR3 protein: CASSPKGQGSEQYF. DNA of the CDR3: TGTGCCAGCAGTCCGAAGGGGCAGGGTTCCGAGCAGTACTTC.

The chain carries TRBV2 and TRBJ1-6, with 9 bases matching TRBD1. Germline V lookup: CDR1 SNHLY, CDR2 FYNNEI. CDR3 length: 14 residues. J lost 6 bases, V lost 6 bases, and 3 bases had no gene match. CDR3 DNA sequence: TGTGCCAGCAGGAGGACAGGGGTTAATTCACCCCTCCACTTT. Its protein product is CASRRTGVNSPLHF. Looking up the rest from reference TRBV2 and TRBJ1-6 gives the full variable domain: EPEVTQTPSHQVTQMGQEVILRCVPISNHLYFYWYRQILGQKVEFLVSFYNNEISEKSEIFDDQFSVERPDGSNFTLKIRSTKLEDSAMYFCASRRTGVNSPLHFGNGTRLTVT.

The chain uses TRBV7-9 and TRBJ1-2, with D unclear. The CDR3 length is 14 residues. Per germline, CDR1 SEHNR and CDR2 FQNEAQ (reference sequence). V was clipped by 3 bases and J by 1 base, with 9 bases between them. The CDR3 loop reads CASSFPAVNYGYTF. CDR3 sequence (DNA): TGTGCCAGCAGCTTTCCGGCAGTTAACTATGGCTACACCTTC.

This clonotype occurred a few times. The chain is built from TRBV24-1 and TRBJ2-1; tentative D call: TRBD2 (6 bases). The ends were cut back, 5 bases at V and 0 bases at J, with 13 bases in the middle. The CDR3 runs to 16 residues. Looked up from germline, CDR1 is KGHDR and CDR2 is SFDVKD. CDR3 in amino acids: CATSVGGSRSYNEQFF. For the CDR3, the DNA is TGTGCCACCAGTGTGGGGGGATCTCGCTCCTACAATGAGCAGTTCTTC.

Only a few counts were recorded for this clonotype. The chain carries TRBV5-1 and TRBJ1-2; 8 bases align to TRBD1. V dropped 1 base and J dropped 6; count of bases not matched to a gene: 5. Germline values: CDR1 SGHRS, CDR2 YFSETQ. The CDR3 sequence is 14 residues long. CDR3 region: CASSLFRGQDGYTF. Written as DNA, the CDR3 is TGCGCCAGCAGCTTGTTCAGGGGGCAAGATGGCTACACCTTC. Combining the CDR3 with reference TRBV5-1 and TRBJ1-2 gives the whole variable domain KAGVTQTPRYLIKTRGQQVTLSCSPISGHRSVSWYQQTPGQGLQFLFEYFSETQRNKGNFPGRFSGRQFSNSRSEMNVSTLELGDSALYLCASSLFRGQDGYTFGSGTRLTVV.

This sequence joins TRBV5-4 and TRBJ1-1; 9 bases match TRBD1. Germline CDR1 and CDR2: SGHNT and YYREEE (reference sequence). The V segment lost 6 bases and the J segment 10 bases; nucleotides outside the gene matches: 16. The CDR3 has 15 amino acids. CDR3 sequence reads: CASTKSRDRAPRAFF. In DNA, the CDR3 is TGTGCCAGCACAAAATCCCGGGACAGGGCGCCTCGAGCTTTCTTT.

The CDR3 loop reads CASSLFGLAVGGTDTQYF. CDR3 sequence (DNA): TGTGCCAGCAGCTTATTTGGACTAGCGGTCGGGGGCACAGATACGCAGTATTTT. The chain is built from TRBV7-6 and TRBJ2-3, with 10 bases lining up with TRBD2. This CDR3 has 18 amino acids. V shed 2 bases, J shed 1 base, and the junction held 9 bases outside the gene matches. CDR1 is SGHVS and CDR2 is FNYEAQ in the germline V gene.

This clonotype was counted between two and nine times. This may stem from a read error, because a much larger clone lies one nucleotide away. The chain has TRBV20-1 and TRBJ2-5, with D possibly being TRBD1 or TRBD2 (5 bases each). The CDR3 sequence is 9 residues long. The germline gives CDR1 DFQATT, CDR2 SNEGSKA (reference sequence). V shed 3 bases and J shed 9 bases, with 5 bases lying between them. The CDR3 DNA follows: TGCAGTGCTAGGGGGGCCCAGTACTTC. Amino acid sequence: CSARGAQYF.